The source of this T cell receptor beta chain is a study of blood T cells in healthy people across ages. Study-wide background: For every two T cells, template switching captured about one barcoded beta molecule.

Alongside a J-beta primer mix, a sample-barcoded 5' primer served in a second PCR lasting about 6 to 12 cycles. Each of the cDNA molecules was tagged by a template-switch adaptor with 12 random nucleotides. From each sample, at least 2.5 million paired-end reads containing CDR3 were obtained. TCRdb itself ran the 5' RACE reads through MiXCR, one entry per CDR3 protein. This table holds 650,000 to 1,000,000 distinct CDR3 sequences, roughly 35% found once. This clonotype was seen many times. V was pared by 6 bases and J by 1 base, with 12 bases between. CDR1 SGHTA and CDR2 FQGNSA come from the germline V gene. This CDR3 comprises 14 residues.

Input material: blood. The source is a man aged 18 to 29 in good health. The chain links TRBV7-2 to TRBJ2-5; D is uncertain. CDR3 sequence reads: CASSRSTSQETQYF. The CDR3 DNA sequence: TGTGCCAGCAGTCGTTCGACCAGCCAAGAGACCCAGTACTTC. Full variable domain (missing parts from reference TRBV7-2 and TRBJ2-5): GAGVSQSPSNKVTEKGKDVELRCDPISGHTALYWYRQSLGQGLEFLIYFQGNSAPDKSGLPSDRFSAERTGGSVSTLTIQRTQQEDSAVYLCASSRSTSQETQYFGPGTRLLVL.